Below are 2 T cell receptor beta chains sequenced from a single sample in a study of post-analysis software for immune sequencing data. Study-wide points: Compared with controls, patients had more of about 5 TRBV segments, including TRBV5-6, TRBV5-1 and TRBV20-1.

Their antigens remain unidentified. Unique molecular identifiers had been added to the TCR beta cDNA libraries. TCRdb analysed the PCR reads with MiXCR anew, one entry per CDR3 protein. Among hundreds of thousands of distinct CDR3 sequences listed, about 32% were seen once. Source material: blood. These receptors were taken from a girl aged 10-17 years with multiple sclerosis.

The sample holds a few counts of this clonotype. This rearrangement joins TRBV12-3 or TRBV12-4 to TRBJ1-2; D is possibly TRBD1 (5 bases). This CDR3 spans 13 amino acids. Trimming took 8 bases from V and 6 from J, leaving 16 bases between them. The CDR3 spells CASGPMGGDGYTF. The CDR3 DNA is TGTGCCAGCGGTCCCATGGGGGGGGATGGCTACACCTTC.

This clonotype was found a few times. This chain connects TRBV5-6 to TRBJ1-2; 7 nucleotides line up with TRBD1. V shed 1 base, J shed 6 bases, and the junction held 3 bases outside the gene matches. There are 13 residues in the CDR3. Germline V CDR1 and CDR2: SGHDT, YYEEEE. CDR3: CASSLQGTDGYTF. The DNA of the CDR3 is TGTGCCAGCAGCTTGCAGGGGACAGATGGCTACACCTTC.